This T cell receptor beta chain came from a study of OX40 agonist ivuxolimab in advanced cancers. V lost 3 bases and J lost 1, with 13 bases in between. This CDR3 has 15 residues. Germline assignment: CDR1 LNHDA and CDR2 SQIVND (reference sequence). Produced via immunoSEQ multiplex PCR; TCRdb's table is partial and in-frame only. This table has around 64,000 clones, approximately 87% appearing once. The sample was CD4+ or CD8+ T cells sorted from blood, taken in a trial of the OX40 agonist ivuxolimab. The J gene is TRBJ2-7, the V gene TRBV19, with a weak D call TRBD2 (5 bases). This sequence was found in an adult with an advanced solid tumor such as melanoma, head and neck, liver or kidney cancer. The CDR3 nucleotides read TGTGCCAGTAGTATGAGGTTAGCGCCGTCCTACGAGCAGTACTTC. This sequence encodes CASSMRLAPSYEQYF.